This is a list of T cell receptor beta chains from one sample in a study of early T cells in non-severe SARS-CoV-2 infection. TCRdb processed the 5' RACE reads anew with MiXCR; each CDR3 protein has one entry. Here the sample spans roughly 32,000 distinct CDR3 sequences, around 6% being singletons. Sequences were obtained from whole blood. These receptors were collected from an adult who was a healthcare worker with PCR-confirmed SARS-CoV-2 infection or an uninfected control (not recorded which). CDR3s include the opening cysteine and the closing phenylalanine or tryptophan. The order of the fields is V gene, J gene, CDR3 protein.

V gene: TRBV27; J gene: TRBJ2-7; CDR3 protein: CASTKQGGEQYF
V gene: TRBV20-1; J gene: TRBJ2-5; CDR3 protein: CSARDPQEHQETQYF
V gene: TRBV6-5; J gene: TRBJ1-5; CDR3 protein: CASSYRQGGNQPQHF
V gene: TRBV10-3; J gene: TRBJ2-3; CDR3 protein: CAISESSGGASDTQYF
V gene: TRBV7-2; J gene: TRBJ1-5; CDR3 protein: CASRAQGQHSNQPQHF
V gene: TRBV24-1; J gene: TRBJ2-2; CDR3 protein: CATSDTGTVIPGELFF
V gene: TRBV12-3/TRBV12-4; J gene: TRBJ2-1; CDR3 protein: CASSSRQSNEQFF
V gene: TRBV18; J gene: TRBJ2-1; CDR3 protein: CASSPGVNEQFF
V gene: TRBV20-1; J gene: TRBJ2-5; CDR3 protein: CSAWTSGGAKTQYF
V gene: TRBV6-6; J gene: TRBJ2-2; CDR3 protein: CASRPDSANTGELFF
V gene: TRBV4-3; J gene: TRBJ2-1; CDR3 protein: CASSQDHGRASYNEQFF
V gene: TRBV7-9; J gene: TRBJ2-7; CDR3 protein: CASSPHYEQYF
V gene: TRBV27; J gene: TRBJ2-1; CDR3 protein: CASSTTSGGANEQFF
V gene: TRBV12-3/TRBV12-4; J gene: TRBJ1-6; CDR3 protein: CASGSYTGLGNSPLHF
V gene: TRBV27; J gene: TRBJ1-2; CDR3 protein: CASSLGGGPANYGYTF
V gene: TRBV20-1; J gene: TRBJ2-3; CDR3 protein: CSAYSGVTDTQYF
V gene: TRBV2; J gene: TRBJ1-5; CDR3 protein: CASSENPNQPQHF
V gene: TRBV4-1; J gene: TRBJ2-1; CDR3 protein: CASSQESGLAHRDNEQFF
V gene: TRBV20-1; J gene: TRBJ2-5; CDR3 protein: CSARNRLAGPTLETQYF
V gene: TRBV6-5; J gene: TRBJ2-3; CDR3 protein: CASSYLGGSTDTQYF
V gene: TRBV12-3/TRBV12-4; J gene: TRBJ1-2; CDR3 protein: CASSLTYGYTF
V gene: TRBV7-9; J gene: TRBJ2-7; CDR3 protein: CASSLEFGAEYF
V gene: TRBV20-1; J gene: TRBJ1-5; CDR3 protein: CSAYQGPGNQPQHF
V gene: TRBV6-6; J gene: TRBJ2-1; CDR3 protein: CASRLEVQGNNEQFF
V gene: TRBV28; J gene: TRBJ2-7; CDR3 protein: CASSPNYRERYEQYF
V gene: TRBV10-3; J gene: TRBJ2-1; CDR3 protein: CAISDRTSYNEQFF
V gene: TRBV9; J gene: TRBJ2-4; CDR3 protein: CASSPSRTGRNIQYF
V gene: TRBV6-1; J gene: TRBJ2-2; CDR3 protein: CASSEVKLAGVSAGELFF
V gene: TRBV5-1; J gene: TRBJ1-5; CDR3 protein: CASSLEWGNQPQHF
V gene: TRBV6-5; J gene: TRBJ1-5; CDR3 protein: CASSYTASHQPQHF
V gene: TRBV9; J gene: TRBJ1-5; CDR3 protein: CASSVSGESNQPQHF
V gene: TRBV18; J gene: TRBJ1-6; CDR3 protein: CASSQGFDSPLHF
V gene: TRBV7-9; J gene: TRBJ1-2; CDR3 protein: CASSSLSRDRGLGYGYTF
V gene: TRBV6-6; J gene: TRBJ1-5; CDR3 protein: CASRPTGSGQPQHF
V gene: TRBV12-3/TRBV12-4; J gene: TRBJ1-6; CDR3 protein: CASSQAYRANSPLHF
V gene: TRBV7-3; J gene: TRBJ1-6; CDR3 protein: CASSLNSGENSPLHF
V gene: TRBV7-9; J gene: TRBJ2-7; CDR3 protein: CASSLGPNEQYF
V gene: TRBV6-1; J gene: TRBJ2-1; CDR3 protein: CASMPDNEQFF
V gene: TRBV28; J gene: TRBJ2-7; CDR3 protein: CASSSRSGGRYEQYF
V gene: TRBV2; J gene: TRBJ2-5; CDR3 protein: CASIPGTETQYF
V gene: TRBV20-1; J gene: TRBJ2-3; CDR3 protein: CSAGYRGTSTDTQYF
V gene: TRBV28; J gene: TRBJ2-7; CDR3 protein: CASSRIRDRAEQYF
V gene: TRBV7-9; J gene: TRBJ2-1; CDR3 protein: CASSLVGVRNSEQFF
V gene: TRBV6-2/TRBV6-3; J gene: TRBJ2-2; CDR3 protein: CASKQDRGRAGELFF
V gene: TRBV11-2; J gene: TRBJ2-3; CDR3 protein: CASSFWGLDDTQYF
V gene: TRBV12-3/TRBV12-4; J gene: TRBJ2-3; CDR3 protein: CASSLASQDTQYF
V gene: TRBV20-1; J gene: TRBJ2-5; CDR3 protein: CSARGETGQETQYF
V gene: TRBV30; J gene: TRBJ2-7; CDR3 protein: CAWSVRERGRSYEQYF
V gene: TRBV9; J gene: TRBJ1-2; CDR3 protein: CASSVLNYGYTF
V gene: TRBV15; J gene: TRBJ1-1; CDR3 protein: CATSRDLGRVNTEAFF
V gene: TRBV7-2; J gene: TRBJ1-1; CDR3 protein: CASSLAGGTATEAFF
V gene: TRBV20-1; J gene: TRBJ2-5; CDR3 protein: CSARLAGAFQETQYF
V gene: TRBV29-1; J gene: TRBJ1-2; CDR3 protein: CSVDEGGYGYTF
V gene: TRBV30; J gene: TRBJ2-4; CDR3 protein: CAWSVGGSKNIQYF
V gene: TRBV9; J gene: TRBJ2-1; CDR3 protein: CASSLTSGTYNEQFF
V gene: TRBV2; J gene: TRBJ2-3; CDR3 protein: CASRAGRTDTQYF
V gene: TRBV7-2; J gene: TRBJ1-2; CDR3 protein: CASSLDWTTKYGYTF
V gene: TRBV7-8; J gene: TRBJ2-7; CDR3 protein: CASSSRTALYEQYF
V gene: TRBV10-3; J gene: TRBJ1-2; CDR3 protein: CAISEMGKTGNGYTF